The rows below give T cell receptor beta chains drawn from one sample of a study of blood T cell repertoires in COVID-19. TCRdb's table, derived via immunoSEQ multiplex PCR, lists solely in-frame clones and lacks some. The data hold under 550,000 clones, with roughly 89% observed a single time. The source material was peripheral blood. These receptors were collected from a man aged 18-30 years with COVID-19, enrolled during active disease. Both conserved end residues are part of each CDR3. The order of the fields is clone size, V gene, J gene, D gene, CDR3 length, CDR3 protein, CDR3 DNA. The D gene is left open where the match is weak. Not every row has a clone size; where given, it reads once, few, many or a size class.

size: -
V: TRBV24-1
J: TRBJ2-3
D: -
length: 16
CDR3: CATSDLVSRSVDTQYF
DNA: TGTGCCACCAGTGATTTGGTTTCGAGGAGTGTGGATACGCAGTATTTT

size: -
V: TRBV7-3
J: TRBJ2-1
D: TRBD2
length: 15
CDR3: CASSLTGGLHDEQFF
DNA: TGTGCCAGCAGCTTAACGGGAGGGCTTCATGATGAGCAGTTCTTC

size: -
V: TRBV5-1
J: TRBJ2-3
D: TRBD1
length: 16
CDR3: CASSLAGQGRGDTQYF
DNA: TGCGCCAGCAGCCTGGCGGGACAGGGAAGGGGAGATACGCAGTATTTT

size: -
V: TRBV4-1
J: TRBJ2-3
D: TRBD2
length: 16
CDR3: CASSQDSGRAVDTQYF
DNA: TGCGCCAGCAGCCAAGACAGCGGGAGGGCCGTAGATACGCAGTATTTT

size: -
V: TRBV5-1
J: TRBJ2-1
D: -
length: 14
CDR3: CASSTGLGENEQFF
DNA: TGCGCCAGCTCGACAGGCCTAGGGGAAAATGAGCAGTTCTTC

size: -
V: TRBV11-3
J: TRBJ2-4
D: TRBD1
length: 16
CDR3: CASSFVPSWDRNIQYF
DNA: TGTGCCAGCAGCTTCGTTCCGTCTTGGGACAGAAACATTCAGTACTTC

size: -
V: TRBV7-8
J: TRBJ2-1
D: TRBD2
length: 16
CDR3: CASSPGGLAAYNEQFF
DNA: TGTGCCAGCAGCCCCGGCGGGCTAGCGGCCTACAATGAGCAGTTCTTC

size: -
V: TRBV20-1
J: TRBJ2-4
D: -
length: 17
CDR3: CSASSSILVIAKNIQYF
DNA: TGCAGTGCTAGTTCCTCGATCTTAGTGATAGCCAAAAACATTCAGTACTTC

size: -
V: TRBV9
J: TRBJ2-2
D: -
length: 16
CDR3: CASSPLGSTGIGELFF
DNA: TGTGCCAGCAGTCCGCTGGGGTCGACCGGGATCGGGGAGCTGTTTTTT

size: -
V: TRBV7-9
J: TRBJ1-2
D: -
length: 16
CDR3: CASSLGGRGQGYGYTF
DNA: TGTGCCAGCAGCTTAGGCGGGCGGGGCCAAGGCTATGGCTACACCTTC

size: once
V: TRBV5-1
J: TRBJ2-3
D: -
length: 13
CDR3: CASSLAESDTQYF
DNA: TGCGCCAGCAGCTTGGCCGAGTCAGATACGCAGTATTTT

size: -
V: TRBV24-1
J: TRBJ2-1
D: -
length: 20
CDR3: CATSDLYLSYRGSSYNEQFF
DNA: TGTGCCACCAGTGATTTGTATCTTTCGTATCGCGGCAGCTCCTACAATGAGCAGTTCTTC

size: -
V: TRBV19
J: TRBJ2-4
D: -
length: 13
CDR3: CASAMIGSDIQYF
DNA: TGTGCCAGCGCGATGATAGGGAGCGACATTCAGTACTTC

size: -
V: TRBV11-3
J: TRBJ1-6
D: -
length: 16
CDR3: CASSSQGQGSLSPLHF
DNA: TGTGCCAGCAGCTCCCAAGGGCAGGGGAGCCTTTCACCCCTCCACTTT

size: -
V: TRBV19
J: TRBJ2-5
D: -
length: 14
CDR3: CASSIGPSQETQYF
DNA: TGTGCCAGTAGTATAGGGCCTTCCCAAGAGACCCAGTACTTC

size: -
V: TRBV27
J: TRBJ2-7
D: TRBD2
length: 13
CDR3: CASSSGTSYEQYF
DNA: TGTGCCAGCAGTAGCGGGACTTCCTACGAGCAGTACTTC